This TCR beta chain was captured by sequencing in a study of beta chain features in type 1 diabetes. Study as a whole: The examined sorted cells totaled 110 million or so across samples.

The whole isolated RNA underwent reverse transcription, so sequencing captured expressed TCRB transcripts. Naive, central memory and regulatory T cell samples produced a mean of about 4 million reads. Sequenced by immunoSEQ multiplex PCR; TCRdb stores in-frame clones only, minus some. The sample gives roughly 240,000 clones, around 24% of which show up once; around 0.012% is in the top ten. Findings and limits, study-wide: In all four CD4+ subsets, TCRB CDR3 length was significantly, moderately reduced in type 1 diabetes. The VDJ junctions of type 1 diabetes patients carried fewer insertions and more deletions.

Germline CDR1 and CDR2: GTSNPN and SVGIG (reference sequence). After removal of 5 bases from V and 5 bases from J, the junction contained 5 bases not matched to a gene. This CDR3 region has 13 residues. As concerns this clone: Its target is not known.

CD4+ naive, central memory, regulatory and stem cell-like memory cells were sorted via CD45RO/CCR7/CD25/CD127/CD95/CD27. The clonotype originates from a woman in her twenties or thirties with type 1 diabetes. What was sequenced was naive CD4+ T cells from blood. V and J are TRBV30 and TRBJ2-1, with TRBD1 matching 8 bases. This CDR3 reads CAWLAGQDNEQFF. The CDR3 region has the DNA TGTGCCTGGCTGGCGGGACAGGACAATGAGCAGTTCTTC.